Presented here are 24 T cell receptor beta chains from one specimen sequenced in a study of cytomegalovirus exposure and HLA in healthy donors. Vbeta (60) and Jbeta (13) primers were used in the PCR. TCRdb's copy holds only in-frame clones and misses some; the assay was immunoSEQ multiplex PCR. Of about 180,000 clones detected, approximately 88% appear once; the ten largest clones hold 1% to 1.5%. The sequenced sample consisted of PBMCs. The receptors shown here come from a boy under 10 years old in good health and CMV-seronegative.

This clone was counted once. The chain employs TRBV6-6 and TRBJ2-5; TRBD1 matches at 8 bases. This CDR3 is 14 amino acids long. Germline-derived CDR1 and CDR2 are MNHNY and SVGAGI (reference sequence). Trimming removed 4 bases from V and 4 bases from J; junction bases left unmatched: 5. The CDR3 DNA reads as TGTGCCAGCAGTTCACGGACAGGGCCAGAGACCCAGTACTTC. As protein: CASSSRTGPETQYF.

The chain carries TRBV6-5 and TRBJ2-3, with 8 bases that match TRBD2. V gave up 0 bases and J gave up 6 bases; unmatched junction bases: 5. CDR1 is MNHEY and CDR2 is SVGAGI in the germline V gene. The length of the CDR3 is 15 residues. The CDR3 sequence: CASSYSRGAGDTQYF. DNA of the CDR3: TGTGCCAGCAGTTACTCGCGGGGGGCCGGCGATACGCAGTATTTT.

V gene TRBV10-1 combines with J gene TRBJ2-7; TRBD1 agrees at 11 bases. Germline CDR1 and CDR2: WNHNN and SYGVQD (reference sequence). The CDR3 has 16 residues. V trimming: 4 bases; J trimming: 1 base; junction bases outside the gene matches: 6. CDR3 DNA: TGCGCCAGCAGTGGGAAAGGGACAGGGGGTTCCTACGAGCAGTACGTC. Protein sequence: CASSGKGTGGSYEQYV.

V and J are TRBV5-4 and TRBJ1-2; possibly TRBD1 for D (6 bases). Deletions cut 0 bases from V and 2 bases from J, with 11 bases between. The CDR3 is 15 residues long. Germline V CDR1 and CDR2: SGHNT, YYREEE (reference sequence). CDR3 loop: CASSLGLGQNYGYTF. In DNA, the CDR3 is TGTGCCAGCAGCTTGGGACTTGGACAGAACTATGGCTACACCTTC.

The chain employs TRBV6-5 and TRBJ1-4, with D possibly matching TRBD1 (5 bases). This CDR3 comprises 13 residues. The germline V and J ends were trimmed by 7 bases and 8 bases, with 14 bases remaining between them. The germline gives CDR1 MNHEY, CDR2 SVGAGI. The CDR3 DNA sequence: TGTGCCAGCATGGTCGGATCAGGGGAAAAACTGTTTTTT. Translation: CASMVGSGEKLFF.

CDR3 coding DNA: TGCGCCAGCAGCTTACTCCCCGGGTCTAAGGGCTACACCTTC. Amino acids: CASSLLPGSKGYTF. This chain joins TRBV5-1 and TRBJ1-2; D unresolved. CDR3 length: 14 residues. In germline, CDR1 is SGHRS, CDR2 YFSETQ. V lost 2 bases and J 8 bases, leaving 16 bases between the germline ends.

This rearrangement joins TRBV9 to TRBJ2-5; the D is unclear. This CDR3 spans 15 amino acids. Looked up from germline, CDR1 is SGDLS and CDR2 is YYNGEE. The V gene lost 0 bases and the J gene lost 2 bases, with 11 bases spanning the gap. The CDR3 region has the DNA TGTGCCAGCAGCGTAGCTACCCGGAGTCAAGAGACCCAGTACTTC. Encoded protein: CASSVATRSQETQYF.

This rearrangement joins TRBV2 to TRBJ2-3, with 8 bases that match TRBD1. The CDR3 has 15 residues. The germline gives CDR1 SNHLY, CDR2 FYNNEI. Trimming took 5 bases from V and 0 from J; bases not matched to a gene: 4. CDR3 loop: CASSRQGTSTDTQYF. Written as DNA, the CDR3 is TGTGCCAGCAGTAGACAGGGGACAAGCACAGATACGCAGTATTTT.

The chain joins TRBV19 to TRBJ2-4, with a possible D match to TRBD2 (6 bases). CDR3 length: 11 amino acids. The V gene lost 7 bases and the J gene lost 7 bases, with 8 bases spanning the gap. Germline loops: CDR1 LNHDA, CDR2 SQIVND (reference sequence). The CDR3 loop reads CASMAGNIQYF. DNA for the CDR3: TGTGCCAGTATGGCGGGGAACATTCAGTACTTC.

Concerning this clone itself: A junction end diverges from the germline sequence, so it may reflect a read error. The chain joins TRBV7-9 to TRBJ1-1, with D maybe TRBD1 (6 bases). Germline-derived CDR1 and CDR2 are SEHNR and FQNEAQ (reference sequence). This CDR3 is built from 15 residues. The CDR3 DNA sequence: TGTGCCAGCAGCGTAGCAGGGGCCAAGAACACTGAAGCTTTCTTT. This translates into CASSVAGAKNTEAFF.

This clone was seen a few times. The rearrangement links TRBV28 to TRBJ1-1; perhaps TRBD1 as D (5 bases). This CDR3 is built from 15 residues. Trimming left V 5 bases short and J 2 bases short, with 15 bases between. The germline V gene encodes CDR1 MDHEN and CDR2 SYDVKM. CDR3 residues: CASSTPTELNTEAFF. The DNA of the CDR3 is TGTGCCAGCAGTACCCCGACAGAGCTAAACACTGAAGCTTTCTTT.

The chain has TRBV6-5 and TRBJ1-1, with 7 bases that match TRBD1. The CDR3 totals 14 residues. Germline V CDR1 and CDR2: MNHEY, SVGAGI. The trim removed 5 bases at V and 0 bases at J, leaving 3 bases unmatched. CDR3 loop: CASSNRGLNTEAFF. The CDR3 DNA reads as TGTGCCAGCAGTAACAGGGGATTGAACACTGAAGCTTTCTTT.

The chain links TRBV7-8 to TRBJ2-5; no firm D call. The CDR3 loop spans 15 amino acids. Germline V gene sequence: CDR1 SGHVS, CDR2 FQNEAQ. V gave up 6 bases and J gave up 0 bases, with 14 bases separating them. CDR3 in amino acids: CASRPSRIHQETQYF. The CDR3 DNA sequence: TGTGCCAGCAGGCCGAGCAGGATTCACCAAGAGACCCAGTACTTC.

In this sample, this clone turned up once. The V call is TRBV30, the J call TRBJ2-5, with D tentatively TRBD1 (6 bases). V lost 0 bases and J lost 5, with 13 bases in between. Germline values: CDR1 GTSNPN, CDR2 SVGIG (reference sequence). The CDR3 runs to 14 residues. This CDR3 reads CAWSVTGSRETQYF. CDR3 DNA sequence: TGTGCCTGGAGTGTTACAGGGTCGCGGGAGACCCAGTACTTC.

This clone appeared once. V and J are TRBV5-6 and TRBJ2-3; 12 positions match TRBD1. CDR3 length: 15 residues. V trimming: 6 bases; J trimming: 4 bases; junction bases outside the gene matches: 6. Germline V lookup: CDR1 SGHDT, CDR2 YYEEEE. This CDR3 reads CASTTRDRGPDTQYF. The CDR3 DNA reads as TGTGCCAGCACTACGAGGGACAGGGGGCCAGATACGCAGTATTTT. The variable domain in full, completed from reference TRBV5-6 and TRBJ2-3, reads DAGVTQSPTHLIKTRGQQVTLRCSPKSGHDTVSWYQQALGQGPQFIFQYYEEEERQRGNFPDRFSGHQFPNYSSELNVNALLLGDSALYLCASTTRDRGPDTQYFGPGTRLTVL.

J is TRBJ2-5 and V is TRBV7-2; D remains ambiguous. Germline CDR1 reads SGHTA; CDR2 reads FQGNSA. The germline V and J ends were trimmed by 1 base and 4 bases, with 10 bases remaining between them. This CDR3 has 14 amino acids. This CDR3 is CASSLGPGPETQYF. The CDR3 bases are TGTGCCAGCAGCTTAGGTCCGGGTCCAGAGACCCAGTACTTC.

The chain has TRBV11-2 and TRBJ2-2, with 12 bases aligning to TRBD2. The V and J ends lost 4 bases and 6 bases, in that order; junction bases with no gene match: 0. From germline, CDR1 is SGHAT and CDR2 FQNNGV. The CDR3 length is 14 residues. The CDR3 bases are TGTGCCAGCAGCTCTAGCGGGGGGGCCGGGGAGCTGTTTTTT. Its translation is CASSSSGGAGELFF.

The chain recombines TRBV4-2 with TRBJ1-4; 10 positions match TRBD1. The CDR3 is made up of 18 amino acids. CDR1 is LGHNA, CDR2 YNFKEQ, per germline. The V segment lost 0 bases and the J segment 7 bases; nucleotides outside the gene matches: 11. The CDR3 here is CASSQDFTTGGLGEKLFF. The CDR3 nucleotides are TGTGCCAGCAGCCAAGATTTTACGACAGGGGGCCTCGGTGAAAAACTGTTTTTT.

The chain uses TRBV19 and TRBJ1-6; 7 bases are a match to TRBD1. Germline V CDR1 and CDR2: LNHDA, SQIVND (reference sequence). The CDR3 is 14 residues long. The trim removed 2 bases at V and 8 bases at J, leaving 3 bases unmatched. The CDR3 spells CASSIRGPDSPLHF. In DNA, the CDR3 is TGTGCCAGTAGTATAAGGGGGCCCGATTCACCCCTCCACTTT. Looking up the rest from reference TRBV19 and TRBJ1-6 gives the full variable domain: DGGITQSPKYLFRKEGQNVTLSCEQNLNHDAMYWYRQDPGQGLRLIYYSQIVNDFQKGDIAEGYSVSREKKESFPLTVTSAQKNPTAFYLCASSIRGPDSPLHFGNGTRLTVT.

CDR3 sequence: CASTRSATSPTKQYF. DNA for the CDR3: TGTGCCAGCACGCGTAGCGCCACCTCTCCTACGAAGCAGTACTTC. This chain joins TRBV27 and TRBJ2-7; tentative D call: TRBD2 (5 bases). This CDR3 comprises 15 residues. Per the germline V gene, CDR1 is MNHEY and CDR2 is SMNVEV (reference sequence). The V end was cut by 7 bases, the J end by 8 bases, with 24 bases between.

The chain couples TRBV5-1 to TRBJ2-5; TRBD2 aligns across 13 bases. CDR3 length: 18 residues. Germline lookup yields CDR1 SGHRS and CDR2 YFSETQ. The trim removed 3 bases at V and 1 base at J, leaving 9 bases unmatched. Here the CDR3 DNA reads TGCGCCAGCAGCTATTATCCGGGACTAGCGGGGATCCAAGAGACCCAGTACTTC. This encodes CASSYYPGLAGIQETQYF.

V usage is TRBV18 and J usage is TRBJ1-1, with a possible D match to TRBD1 (5 bases). Germline-derived CDR1 and CDR2 are KGHSH and LQKENI. CDR3 size: 14 residues. V dropped 4 bases and J dropped 0 bases, with 9 bases sitting between them. CDR3 loop: CASSLGTVNTEAFF. DNA for the CDR3: TGTGCCAGCTCACTGGGGACTGTGAACACTGAAGCTTTCTTT.

This chain links TRBV9 with TRBJ1-2, with D perhaps TRBD1 (5 bases). Germline lookup yields CDR1 SGDLS and CDR2 YYNGEE. CDR3 size: 14 residues. Trimming removed 3 bases from V and 5 bases from J, with 14 bases in between. The CDR3 loop reads CASSATGAEYGYTF. In DNA form, the CDR3 reads TGTGCCAGCAGCGCTACAGGCGCTGAGTATGGCTACACCTTC. The full variable domain, with the rest looked up from reference TRBV9 and TRBJ1-2, is DSGVTQTPKHLITATGQRVTLRCSPRSGDLSVYWYQQSLDQGLQFLIQYYNGEERAKGNILERFSAQQFPDLHSELNLSSLELGDSALYFCASSATGAEYGYTFGSGTRLTVV.

CDR3 amino acids: CASSELGRGLNEQFF. CDR3 bases: TGCGCCAGCAGTGAATTAGGAAGGGGCCTCAATGAGCAGTTCTTC. The rearrangement links TRBV10-1 to TRBJ2-1, with D maybe TRBD1 (5 bases). CDR3 length: 15 residues. V was trimmed by 3 bases and J by 6 bases, leaving 15 bases between them. Germline V gene lookup returns CDR1 WNHNN and CDR2 SYGVQD (reference sequence).